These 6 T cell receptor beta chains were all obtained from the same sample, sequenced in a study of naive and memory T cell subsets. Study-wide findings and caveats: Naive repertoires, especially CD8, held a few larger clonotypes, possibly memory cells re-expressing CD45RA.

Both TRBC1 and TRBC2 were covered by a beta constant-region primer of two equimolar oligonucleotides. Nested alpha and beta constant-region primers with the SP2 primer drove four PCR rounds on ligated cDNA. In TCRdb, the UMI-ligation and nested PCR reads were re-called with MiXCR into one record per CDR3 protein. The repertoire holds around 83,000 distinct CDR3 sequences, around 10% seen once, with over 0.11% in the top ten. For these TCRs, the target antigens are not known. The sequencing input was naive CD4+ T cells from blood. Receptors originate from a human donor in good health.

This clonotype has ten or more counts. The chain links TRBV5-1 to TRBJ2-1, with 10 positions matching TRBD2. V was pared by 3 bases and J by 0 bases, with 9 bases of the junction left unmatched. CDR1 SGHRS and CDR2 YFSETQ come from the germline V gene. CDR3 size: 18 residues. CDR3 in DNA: TGCGCCAGCAGCTCTCTAGCGGGGGCCCCCGGCTCCTACAATGAGCAGTTCTTC. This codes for CASSSLAGAPGSYNEQFF.

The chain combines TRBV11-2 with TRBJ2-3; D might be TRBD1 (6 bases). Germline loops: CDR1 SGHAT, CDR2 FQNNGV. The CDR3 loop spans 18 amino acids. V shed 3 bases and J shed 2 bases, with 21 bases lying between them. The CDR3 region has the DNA TGTGCCAGCAGCTTCCCCCGAACAGGGCCGAGCCACACAGATACGCAGTATTTT. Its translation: CASSFPRTGPSHTDTQYF.

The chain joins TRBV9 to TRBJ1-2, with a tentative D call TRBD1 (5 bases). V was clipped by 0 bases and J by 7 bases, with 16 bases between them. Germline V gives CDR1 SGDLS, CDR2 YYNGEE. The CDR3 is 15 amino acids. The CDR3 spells CASSVAGGTGAGYTF. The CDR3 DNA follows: TGTGCCAGCAGCGTAGCTGGGGGAACAGGAGCTGGCTACACCTTC.

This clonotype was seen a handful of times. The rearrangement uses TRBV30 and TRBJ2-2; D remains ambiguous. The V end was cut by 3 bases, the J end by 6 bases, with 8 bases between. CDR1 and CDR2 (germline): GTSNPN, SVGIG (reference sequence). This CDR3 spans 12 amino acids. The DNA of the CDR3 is TGTGCCTGGAGCCTAGGTCCCGGGGAGCTGTTTTTT. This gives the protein CAWSLGPGELFF. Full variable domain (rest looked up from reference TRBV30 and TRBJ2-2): SQTIHQWPATLVQPVGSPLSLECTVEGTSNPNLYWYRQAAGRGLQLLFYSVGIGQISSEVPQNLSASRPQDRQFILSSKKLLLSDSGFYLCAWSLGPGELFFGEGSRLTVL.

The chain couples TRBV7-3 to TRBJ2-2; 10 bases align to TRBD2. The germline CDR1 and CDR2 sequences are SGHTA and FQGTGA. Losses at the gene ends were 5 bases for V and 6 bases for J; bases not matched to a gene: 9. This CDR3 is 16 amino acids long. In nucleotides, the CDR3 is TGTGCCAGCAGCGCAGGGGGACTAGCGAAGGCCGGGGAGCTGTTTTTT. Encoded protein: CASSAGGLAKAGELFF.

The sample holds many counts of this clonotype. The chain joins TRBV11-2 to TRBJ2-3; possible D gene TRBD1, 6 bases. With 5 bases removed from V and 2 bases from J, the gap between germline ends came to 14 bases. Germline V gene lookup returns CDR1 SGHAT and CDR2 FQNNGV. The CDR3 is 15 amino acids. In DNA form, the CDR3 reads TGTGCCAGCAGCCCCGGTGGGGGCTCCACAGATACGCAGTATTTT. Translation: CASSPGGGSTDTQYF. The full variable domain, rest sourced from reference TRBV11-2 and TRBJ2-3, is EAGVAQSPRYKIIEKRQSVAFWCNPISGHATLYWYQQILGQGPKLLIQFQNNGVVDDSQLPKDRFSAERLKGVDSTLKIQPAKLEDSAVYLCASSPGGGSTDTQYFGPGTRLTVL.